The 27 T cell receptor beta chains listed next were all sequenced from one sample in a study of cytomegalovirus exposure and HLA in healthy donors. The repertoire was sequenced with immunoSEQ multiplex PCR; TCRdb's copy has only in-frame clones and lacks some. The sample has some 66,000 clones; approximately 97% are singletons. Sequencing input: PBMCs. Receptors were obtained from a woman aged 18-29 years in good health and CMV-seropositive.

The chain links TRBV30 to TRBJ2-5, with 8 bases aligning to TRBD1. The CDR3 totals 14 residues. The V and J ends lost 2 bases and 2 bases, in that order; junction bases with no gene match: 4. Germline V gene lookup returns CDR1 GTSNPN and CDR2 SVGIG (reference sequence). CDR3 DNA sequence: TGTGCCTGGAGTCCCGGGGACAGGCAAGAGACCCAGTACTTC. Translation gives CAWSPGDRQETQYF. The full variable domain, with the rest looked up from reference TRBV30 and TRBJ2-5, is SQTIHQWPATLVQPVGSPLSLECTVEGTSNPNLYWYRQAAGRGLQLLFYSVGIGQISSEVPQNLSASRPQDRQFILSSKKLLLSDSGFYLCAWSPGDRQETQYFGPGTRLLVL.

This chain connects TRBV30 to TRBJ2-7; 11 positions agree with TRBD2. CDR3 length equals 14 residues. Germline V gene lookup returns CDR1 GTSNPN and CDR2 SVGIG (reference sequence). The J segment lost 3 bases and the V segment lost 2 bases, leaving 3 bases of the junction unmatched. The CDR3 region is CAWSLTSGSYEQYF. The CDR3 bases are TGTGCCTGGAGTTTAACTAGCGGGAGCTACGAGCAGTACTTC. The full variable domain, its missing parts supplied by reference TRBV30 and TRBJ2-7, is SQTIHQWPATLVQPVGSPLSLECTVEGTSNPNLYWYRQAAGRGLQLLFYSVGIGQISSEVPQNLSASRPQDRQFILSSKKLLLSDSGFYLCAWSLTSGSYEQYFGPGTRLTVT.

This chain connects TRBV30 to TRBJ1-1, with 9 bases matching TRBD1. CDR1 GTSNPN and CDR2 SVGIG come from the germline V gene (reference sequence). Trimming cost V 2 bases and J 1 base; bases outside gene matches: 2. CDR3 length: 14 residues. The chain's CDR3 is CAWSTGGANTEAFF. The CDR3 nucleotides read TGTGCCTGGAGTACAGGGGGCGCGAACACTGAAGCTTTCTTT. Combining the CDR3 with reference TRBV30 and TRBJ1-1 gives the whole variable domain SQTIHQWPATLVQPVGSPLSLECTVEGTSNPNLYWYRQAAGRGLQLLFYSVGIGQISSEVPQNLSASRPQDRQFILSSKKLLLSDSGFYLCAWSTGGANTEAFFGQGTRLTVV.

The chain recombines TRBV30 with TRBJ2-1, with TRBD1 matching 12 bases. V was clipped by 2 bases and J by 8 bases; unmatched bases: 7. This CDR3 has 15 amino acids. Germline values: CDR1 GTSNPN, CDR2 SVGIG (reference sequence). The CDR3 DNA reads TGTGCCTGGAGTTCGTTGGGACAGGGGGCGGATGAGCAGTTCTTC. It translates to CAWSSLGQGADEQFF.

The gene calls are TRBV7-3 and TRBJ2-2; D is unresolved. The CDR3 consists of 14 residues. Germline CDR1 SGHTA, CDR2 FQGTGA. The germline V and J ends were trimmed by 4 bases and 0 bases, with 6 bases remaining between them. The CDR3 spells CASSYYSNTGELFF. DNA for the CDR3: TGTGCCAGCAGCTACTACTCGAACACCGGGGAGCTGTTTTTT.

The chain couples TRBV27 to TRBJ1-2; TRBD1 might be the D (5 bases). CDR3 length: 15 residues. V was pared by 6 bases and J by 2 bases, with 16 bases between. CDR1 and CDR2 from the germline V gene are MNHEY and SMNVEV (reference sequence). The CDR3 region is CASRGQTVQNYGYTF. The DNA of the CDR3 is TGTGCCAGCAGGGGGCAGACCGTCCAGAACTATGGCTACACCTTC.

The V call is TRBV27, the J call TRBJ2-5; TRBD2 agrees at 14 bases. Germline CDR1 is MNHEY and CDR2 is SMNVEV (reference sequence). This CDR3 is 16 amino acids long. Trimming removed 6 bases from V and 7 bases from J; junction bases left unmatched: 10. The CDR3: CASSPRTSGRLVTQYF. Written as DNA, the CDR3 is TGTGCCAGCAGCCCAAGGACTAGCGGGAGGTTGGTGACCCAGTACTTC.

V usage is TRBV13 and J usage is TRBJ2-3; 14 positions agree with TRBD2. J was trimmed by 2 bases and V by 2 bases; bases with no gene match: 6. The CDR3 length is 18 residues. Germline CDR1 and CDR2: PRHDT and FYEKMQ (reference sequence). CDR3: CASSLIGLAGGVTDTQYF. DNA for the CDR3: TGTGCCAGCAGCTTAATTGGACTAGCGGGAGGTGTCACAGATACGCAGTATTTT.

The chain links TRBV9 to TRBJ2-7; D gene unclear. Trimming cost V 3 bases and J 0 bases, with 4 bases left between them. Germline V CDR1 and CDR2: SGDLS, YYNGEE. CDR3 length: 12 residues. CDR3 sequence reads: CASSGSSYEQYF. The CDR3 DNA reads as TGTGCCAGCAGCGGCAGCTCCTACGAGCAGTACTTC.

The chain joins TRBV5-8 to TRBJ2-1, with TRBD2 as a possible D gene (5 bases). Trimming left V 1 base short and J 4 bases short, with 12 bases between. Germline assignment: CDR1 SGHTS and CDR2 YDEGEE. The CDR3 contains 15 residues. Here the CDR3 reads CASSLSGSLYNEQFF. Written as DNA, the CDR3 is TGTGCCAGCAGCTTGTCGGGATCGCTGTACAATGAGCAGTTCTTC.

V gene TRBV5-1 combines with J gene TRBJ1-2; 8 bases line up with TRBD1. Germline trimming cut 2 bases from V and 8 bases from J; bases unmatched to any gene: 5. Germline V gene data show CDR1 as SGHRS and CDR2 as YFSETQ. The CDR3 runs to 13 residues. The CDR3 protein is CASSFTTGAGYTF. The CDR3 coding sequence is TGCGCCAGCAGCTTTACGACAGGGGCGGGCTACACCTTC.

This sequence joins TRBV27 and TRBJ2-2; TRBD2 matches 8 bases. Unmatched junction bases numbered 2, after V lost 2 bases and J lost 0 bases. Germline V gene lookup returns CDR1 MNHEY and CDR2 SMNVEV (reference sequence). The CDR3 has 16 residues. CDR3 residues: CASSLNSGTNTGELFF. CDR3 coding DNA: TGTGCCAGCAGTTTAAATAGCGGGACGAACACCGGGGAGCTGTTTTTT.

The CDR3 region is CAWSSAYEQYF. The CDR3, as DNA: TGTGCCTGGAGCTCCGCCTACGAGCAGTACTTC. V usage is TRBV30 and J usage is TRBJ2-7; no clear D. Germline values: CDR1 GTSNPN, CDR2 SVGIG (reference sequence). This CDR3 region has 11 residues. Between the trimmed V and J ends, which lost 3 bases and 2 bases, there was a span of 5 bases. Based on the CDR3 plus reference TRBV30 and TRBJ2-7, the full variable domain is SQTIHQWPATLVQPVGSPLSLECTVEGTSNPNLYWYRQAAGRGLQLLFYSVGIGQISSEVPQNLSASRPQDRQFILSSKKLLLSDSGFYLCAWSSAYEQYFGPGTRLTVT.

The chain's CDR3 is CASRLRDRVTGELFF. The CDR3 region has the DNA TGTGCCAGCAGACTCCGGGACAGGGTTACCGGGGAGCTGTTTTTT. The rearrangement uses TRBV7-9 and TRBJ2-2, with 9 positions matching TRBD1. CDR3 size: 15 residues. The germline gives CDR1 SEHNR, CDR2 FQNEAQ (reference sequence). V was pared by 6 bases and J by 5 bases, with 7 bases of the junction left unmatched. Full variable domain (remainder filled in from reference TRBV7-9 and TRBJ2-2): DTGVSQNPRHKITKRGQNVTFRCDPISEHNRLYWYRQTLGQGPEFLTYFQNEAQLEKSRLLSDRFSAERPKGSFSTLEIQRTEQGDSAMYLCASRLRDRVTGELFFGEGSRLTVL.

The CDR3 here is CASSIGWREDGNQPQHF. Written as DNA, the CDR3 is TGTGCCAGTAGTATTGGCTGGAGGGAGGACGGCAATCAGCCCCAGCATTTT. The chain links TRBV19 to TRBJ1-5, with unresolved D. Germline V gives CDR1 LNHDA, CDR2 SQIVND (reference sequence). The CDR3 runs 17 residues. Trimming left V 3 bases short and J 2 bases short, with 17 bases between.

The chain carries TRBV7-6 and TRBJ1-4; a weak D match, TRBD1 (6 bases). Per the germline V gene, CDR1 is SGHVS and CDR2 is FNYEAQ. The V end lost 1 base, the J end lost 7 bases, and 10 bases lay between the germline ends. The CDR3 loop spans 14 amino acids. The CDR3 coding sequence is TGTGCCAGCAGCTTAGGAGGGGGAAGTGAAAAACTGTTTTTT. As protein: CASSLGGGSEKLFF.

CDR3 loop: CATKSDMKGTEAFF. The CDR3 DNA is TGTGCCACTAAGTCCGACATGAAAGGCACTGAAGCTTTCTTT. The chain recombines TRBV19 with TRBJ1-1; D not certain. Trimming shortened V by 10 bases and J by 4 bases, and 19 bases separated the two germline ends. CDR1 is LNHDA, CDR2 SQIVND, per germline (reference sequence). The CDR3 length is 14 residues.

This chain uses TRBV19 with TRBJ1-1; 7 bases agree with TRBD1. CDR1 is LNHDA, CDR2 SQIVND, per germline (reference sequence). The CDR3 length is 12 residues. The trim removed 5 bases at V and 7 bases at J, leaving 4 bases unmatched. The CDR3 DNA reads TGTGCCAGTAGTGCCGGGACAGTTGAAGCTTTCTTT. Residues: CASSAGTVEAFF.

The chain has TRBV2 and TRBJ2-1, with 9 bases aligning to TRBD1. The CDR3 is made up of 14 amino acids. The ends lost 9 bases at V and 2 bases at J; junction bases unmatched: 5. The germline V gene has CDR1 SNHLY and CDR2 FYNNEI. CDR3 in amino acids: CASTGQGTYNEQFF. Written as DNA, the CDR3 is TGTGCCAGTACGGGACAGGGAACCTACAATGAGCAGTTCTTC.

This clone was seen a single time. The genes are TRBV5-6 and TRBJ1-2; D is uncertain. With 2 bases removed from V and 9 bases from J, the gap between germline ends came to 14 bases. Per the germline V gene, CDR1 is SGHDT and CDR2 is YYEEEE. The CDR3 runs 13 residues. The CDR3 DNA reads TGTGCCAGCAGCTTAGGCGGTTTGTACAGCTACACCTTC. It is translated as CASSLGGLYSYTF.

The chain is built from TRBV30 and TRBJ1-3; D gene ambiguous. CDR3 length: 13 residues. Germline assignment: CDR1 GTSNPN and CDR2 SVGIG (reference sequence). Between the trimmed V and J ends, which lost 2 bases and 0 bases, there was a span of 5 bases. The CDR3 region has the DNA TGTGCCTGGAGTATGCGCTCTGGAAACACCATATATTTT. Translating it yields CAWSMRSGNTIYF.

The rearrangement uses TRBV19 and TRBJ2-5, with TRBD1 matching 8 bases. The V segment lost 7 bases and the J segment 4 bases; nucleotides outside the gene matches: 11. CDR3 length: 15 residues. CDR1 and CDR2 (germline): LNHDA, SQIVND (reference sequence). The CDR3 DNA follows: TGTGCCAGTACCCAGACAGGGGACGGCAGAGAGACCCAGTACTTC. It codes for CASTQTGDGRETQYF.

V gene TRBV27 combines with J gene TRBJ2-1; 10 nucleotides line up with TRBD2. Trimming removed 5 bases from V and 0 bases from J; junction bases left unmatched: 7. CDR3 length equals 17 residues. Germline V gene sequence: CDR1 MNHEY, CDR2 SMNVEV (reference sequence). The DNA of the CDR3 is TGTGCCAGCAGTCCTAGCGGGAGAAGGGGCTCCTACAATGAGCAGTTCTTC. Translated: CASSPSGRRGSYNEQFF.

The CDR3 nucleotides are TGTGCCAGCAGCGTAGGCAGGGTCGACTATGGCTACACCTTC. Translating gives CASSVGRVDYGYTF. V usage is TRBV9 and J usage is TRBJ1-2, with D tentatively TRBD1 (5 bases). CDR1 is SGDLS and CDR2 is YYNGEE in the germline V gene. This CDR3 is built from 14 residues. V lost 0 bases, J lost 3 bases, and 9 bases lay in between.

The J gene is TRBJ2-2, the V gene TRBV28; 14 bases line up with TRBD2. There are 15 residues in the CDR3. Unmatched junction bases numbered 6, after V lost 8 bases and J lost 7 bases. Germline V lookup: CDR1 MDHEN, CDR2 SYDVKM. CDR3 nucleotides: TGTGCCAGCGGGGGACTAGCGGGAGTTGGCGGGGAGCTGTTTTTT. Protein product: CASGGLAGVGGELFF.

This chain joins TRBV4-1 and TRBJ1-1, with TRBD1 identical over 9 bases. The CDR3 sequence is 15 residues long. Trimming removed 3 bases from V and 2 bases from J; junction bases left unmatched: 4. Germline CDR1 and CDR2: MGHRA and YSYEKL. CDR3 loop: CASSQGDRANTEAFF. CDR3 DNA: TGCGCCAGCAGCCAGGGGGACAGGGCAAACACTGAAGCTTTCTTT.

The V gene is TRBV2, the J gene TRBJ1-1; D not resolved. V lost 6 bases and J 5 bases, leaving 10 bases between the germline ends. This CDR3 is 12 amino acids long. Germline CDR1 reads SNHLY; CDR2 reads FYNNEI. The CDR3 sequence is CASSPRGTEAFF. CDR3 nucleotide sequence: TGTGCCAGCAGCCCGAGAGGGACTGAAGCTTTCTTT.